This TCR beta chain was found in a study of blood T cells in healthy people across ages. General study findings and limits: Those diversity estimates obtained from one million T cells were thought to be underestimates. Long-lived and aged donors differed, with more naive CD4+ cells and higher diversity in the long-lived. As age increased, TCR beta diversity per million T cells fell in a roughly linear fashion.

Sample-barcoded 5' priming and a J-beta primer mix drove a second PCR of about 7 to 12 cycles. From the 5' RACE reads, TCRdb called clonotypes with MiXCR, one entry per CDR3 protein. This sample yields some 940,000 distinct CDR3 sequences, of which 25% to 35% are seen a single time; 9.5% to 13% belongs to the top ten. In the case of this clonotype: What it recognizes is unknown.

Germline CDR1 is SGHTA and CDR2 is FQGNSA. The CDR3 contains 15 residues. The J segment lost 3 bases and the V segment lost 6 bases, leaving 10 bases of the junction unmatched. These data were also filed under a second study, of T cells of mothers and their children. That investigation notes: When the second PCR was run, its M1S primer added sample barcodes and 2-4 random nucleotides.

The sequenced material came from blood. The chain employs TRBV7-2 and TRBJ2-7; TRBD1 agrees at 8 bases. The sequence was collected from a woman aged 40 to 50 in good health. The CDR3 loop reads CASRLYGTGYYEQYF. The CDR3 DNA reads as TGTGCCAGCAGGCTATACGGGACAGGCTACTACGAGCAGTACTTC.